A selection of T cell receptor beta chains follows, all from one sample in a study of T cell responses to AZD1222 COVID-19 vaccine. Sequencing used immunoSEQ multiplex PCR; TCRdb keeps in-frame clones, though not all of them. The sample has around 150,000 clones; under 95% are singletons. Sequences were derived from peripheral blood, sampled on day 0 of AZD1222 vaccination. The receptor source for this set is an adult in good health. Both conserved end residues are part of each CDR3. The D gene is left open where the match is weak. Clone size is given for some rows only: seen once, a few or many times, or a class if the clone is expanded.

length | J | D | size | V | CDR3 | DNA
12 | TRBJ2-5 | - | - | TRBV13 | CASSPPGETQYF | TGTGCCAGCTCCCCTCCCGGGGAGACCCAGTACTTC
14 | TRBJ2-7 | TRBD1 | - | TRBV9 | CASSVEGQGYEQYF | TGTGCCAGCAGCGTAGAGGGACAGGGGTACGAGCAGTACTTC
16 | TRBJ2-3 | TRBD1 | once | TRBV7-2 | CASSWGDRGVSDTQYF | TGTGCCAGCAGCTGGGGAGACAGGGGGGTTTCAGATACGCAGTATTTT
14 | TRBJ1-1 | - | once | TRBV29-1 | CSVFFPDMNTEAFF | TGCAGCGTTTTCTTCCCGGACATGAACACTGAAGCTTTCTTT
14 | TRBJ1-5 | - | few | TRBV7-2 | CASSLAGGNQPQHF | TGTGCCAGCAGCTTGGCAGGGGGCAATCAGCCCCAGCATTTT
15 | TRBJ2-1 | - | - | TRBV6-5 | CASNSAESSYNEQFF | TGTGCCAGCAATTCAGCGGAGAGCTCCTACAATGAGCAGTTCTTC
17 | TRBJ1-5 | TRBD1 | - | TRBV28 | CASSPRDRGSRSGPQHF | TGTGCCAGCAGTCCTCGGGACAGGGGGTCACGTTCGGGGCCCCAGCATTTT
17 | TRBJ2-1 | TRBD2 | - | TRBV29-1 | CSVDPRRGIGGRNEQFF | TGCAGCGTAGACCCGAGGCGGGGGATTGGGGGAAGGAATGAGCAGTTCTTC
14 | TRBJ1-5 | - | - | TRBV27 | CASSFGLSNQPQHF | TGTGCCAGCAGTTTCGGCCTAAGCAATCAGCCCCAGCATTTT
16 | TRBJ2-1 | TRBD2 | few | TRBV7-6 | CASSLLAGGSYNEQFF | TGTGCCAGCAGCTTACTAGCGGGAGGCTCCTACAATGAGCAGTTCTTC
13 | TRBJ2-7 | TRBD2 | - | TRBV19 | CASGAGGFNEQYF | TGTGCCAGTGGTGCGGGAGGGTTCAACGAGCAGTACTTC
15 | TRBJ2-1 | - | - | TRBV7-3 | CASSFGPGEGNEQFF | TGTGCCAGCAGCTTTGGGCCAGGGGAGGGCAATGAGCAGTTCTTC
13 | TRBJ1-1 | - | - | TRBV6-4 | CASRRDENTEAFF | TGTGCCAGCCGGCGGGACGAGAACACTGAAGCTTTCTTT
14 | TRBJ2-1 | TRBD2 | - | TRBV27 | CASSPGAGAIEQFF | TGTGCCAGCAGCCCCGGGGCGGGAGCGATTGAGCAGTTCTTC
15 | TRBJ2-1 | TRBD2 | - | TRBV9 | CASSVELARYNEQFF | TGTGCCAGCAGCGTAGAACTAGCGAGGTACAATGAGCAGTTCTTC
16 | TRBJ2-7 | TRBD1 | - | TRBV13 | CASSETGTGGGYEQYF | TGTGCCAGCAGCGAAACAGGGACAGGGGGCGGCTACGAGCAGTACTTC
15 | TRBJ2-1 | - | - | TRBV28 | CASSSPGHRYNEQFF | TGTGCCAGCAGCTCCCCGGGACATCGATACAATGAGCAGTTCTTC
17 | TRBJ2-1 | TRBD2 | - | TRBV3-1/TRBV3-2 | CASSQDELAGSPNEQFF | TGTGCCAGCAGCCAAGATGAGCTAGCGGGAAGTCCGAATGAGCAGTTCTTC
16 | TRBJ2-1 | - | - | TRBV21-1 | CASSKSTGEFYNEQFF | TGTGCCAGCAGCAAGTCGACAGGGGAATTTTACAATGAGCAGTTCTTC
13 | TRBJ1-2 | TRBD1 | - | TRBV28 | CASTTDRVTGYTF | TGTGCCAGCACCACGGACAGGGTGACTGGCTACACCTTC
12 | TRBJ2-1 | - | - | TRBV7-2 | CASSSLLNEQFF | TGTGCCAGCAGCTCACTGCTAAATGAGCAGTTCTTC
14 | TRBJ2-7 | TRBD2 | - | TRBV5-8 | CATPLAGGPYEQYF | TGTGCCACCCCTCTAGCGGGAGGCCCCTACGAGCAGTACTTC
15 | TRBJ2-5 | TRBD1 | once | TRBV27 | CASSSDRGLGQTQYF | TGTGCCAGCAGTTCCGACAGGGGGCTAGGTCAGACCCAGTACTTC
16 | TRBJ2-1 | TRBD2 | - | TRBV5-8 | CASSSEAGTSISEQFF | TGTGCCAGCAGCTCGGAAGCCGGGACTAGCATCAGTGAGCAGTTCTTC
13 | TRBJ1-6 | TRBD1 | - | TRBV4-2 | CASSGQYNSPLHF | TGTGCCAGCTCGGGACAGTATAATTCACCCCTCCACTTT
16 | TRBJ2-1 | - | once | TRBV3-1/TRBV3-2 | CASSQEAVRGWNEQFF | TGTGCCAGCAGCCAAGAGGCGGTCAGGGGTTGGAATGAGCAGTTCTTC
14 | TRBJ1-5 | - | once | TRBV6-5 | CASSIDRRNQPQHF | TGTGCCAGCAGCATCGACAGAAGAAATCAGCCCCAGCATTTT
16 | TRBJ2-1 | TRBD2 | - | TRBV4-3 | CASSQGTSGRAVEQFF | TGCGCCAGCAGCCAAGGGACTAGCGGGAGGGCCGTTGAGCAGTTCTTC
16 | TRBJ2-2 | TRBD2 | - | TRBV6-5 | CASSYSIGLGVGELFF | TGTGCCAGCAGTTACTCGATAGGACTAGGGGTCGGGGAGCTGTTTTTT
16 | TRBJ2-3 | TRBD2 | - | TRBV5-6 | CASSAQGTSGKYAQYF | TGTGCCAGCAGCGCCCAAGGGACTAGCGGGAAGTATGCGCAGTATTTT
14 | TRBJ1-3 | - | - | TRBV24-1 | CATSDPGSGNTIYF | TGTGCCACCAGTGACCCTGGTTCTGGAAACACCATATATTTT
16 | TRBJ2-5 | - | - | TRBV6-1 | CASSDPSPLHQETQYF | TGTGCCAGCAGTGACCCGAGTCCACTACACCAAGAGACCCAGTACTTC
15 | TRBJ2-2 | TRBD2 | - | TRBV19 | CATWGLAGDLGELFF | TGTGCCACCTGGGGACTAGCGGGAGACCTCGGGGAGCTGTTTTTT
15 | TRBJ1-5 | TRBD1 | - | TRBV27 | CASSSGTGGIQPQHF | TGTGCCAGCAGTTCAGGGACAGGGGGAATTCAGCCCCAGCATTTT
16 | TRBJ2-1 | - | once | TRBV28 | CASTQTRRRTYNEQFF | TGTGCCAGCACCCAAACACGCAGGAGAACCTACAATGAGCAGTTCTTC
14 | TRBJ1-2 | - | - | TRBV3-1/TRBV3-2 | CASTSAGGVYGYTF | TGTGCCAGCACCTCTGCCGGAGGGGTCTATGGCTACACCTTC
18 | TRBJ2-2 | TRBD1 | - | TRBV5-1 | CASSLPTTGITNTGELFF | TGCGCCAGCAGCTTACCAACGACAGGGATAACAAACACCGGGGAGCTGTTTTTT
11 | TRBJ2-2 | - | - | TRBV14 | CASSFSGELFF | TGTGCCAGCAGCTTTTCCGGGGAGCTGTTTTTT
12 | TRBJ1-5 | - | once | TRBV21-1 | CASSKVLQPQHF | TGTGCCAGCAGCAAAGTCCTTCAGCCCCAGCATTTT
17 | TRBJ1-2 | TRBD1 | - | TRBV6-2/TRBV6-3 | CASSYGGQGARNYGYTF | TGTGCCAGCAGTTACGGGGGACAGGGGGCACGAAACTATGGCTACACCTTC
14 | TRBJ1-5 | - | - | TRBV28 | CASSADLFNQPQHF | TGTGCCAGCAGTGCGGACTTATTCAATCAGCCCCAGCATTTT
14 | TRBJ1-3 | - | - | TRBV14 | CASSPGHSGNTIYF | TGTGCCAGCAGCCCGGGACACTCTGGAAACACCATATATTTT
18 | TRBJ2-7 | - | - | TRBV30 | CAWSVGLFRAGASYEQYF | TGTGCCTGGAGTGTAGGGCTATTCCGGGCAGGGGCTTCGTACGAGCAGTACTTC
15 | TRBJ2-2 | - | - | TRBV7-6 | CASSPIPSGAGELFF | TGTGCCAGCAGCCCAATCCCCTCTGGGGCCGGGGAGCTGTTTTTT
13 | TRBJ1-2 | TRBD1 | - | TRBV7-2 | CASSFKGQGARTF | TGTGCCAGCAGCTTCAAGGGACAGGGGGCACGCACCTTC
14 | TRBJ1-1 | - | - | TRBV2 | CASSDGRMNTEAFF | TGTGCCAGCAGTGATGGGCGTATGAACACTGAAGCTTTCTTT
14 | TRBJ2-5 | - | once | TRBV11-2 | CASSSGTGRETQYF | TGTGCCAGCAGCTCCGGTACAGGGCGAGAGACCCAGTACTTC
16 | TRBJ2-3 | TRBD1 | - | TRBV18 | CASSPFDRAGTDTQYF | TGTGCCAGCTCACCATTCGACAGGGCTGGCACAGATACGCAGTATTTT
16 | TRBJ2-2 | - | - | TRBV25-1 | CASSAHRGVGAGELFF | TGTGCCAGCAGTGCCCATAGGGGAGTGGGCGCCGGGGAGCTGTTTTTT
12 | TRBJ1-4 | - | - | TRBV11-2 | CASSLVREKLFF | TGTGCCAGCAGCTTAGTACGTGAAAAACTGTTTTTT
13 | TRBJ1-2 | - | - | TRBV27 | CASSHRANYGYTF | TGTGCCAGCAGCCACAGAGCTAACTATGGCTACACCTTC
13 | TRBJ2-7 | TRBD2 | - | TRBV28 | CASSGGVTYEQYF | TGTGCCAGCAGCGGGGGGGTGACCTACGAGCAGTACTTC